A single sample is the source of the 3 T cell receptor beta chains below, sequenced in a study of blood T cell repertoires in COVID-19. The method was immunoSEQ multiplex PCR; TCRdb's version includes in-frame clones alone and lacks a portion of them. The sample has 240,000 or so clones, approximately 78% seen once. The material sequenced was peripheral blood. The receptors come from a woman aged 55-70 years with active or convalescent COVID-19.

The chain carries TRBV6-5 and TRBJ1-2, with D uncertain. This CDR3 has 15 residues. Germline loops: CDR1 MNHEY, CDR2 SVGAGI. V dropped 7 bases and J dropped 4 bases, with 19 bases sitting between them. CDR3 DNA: TGTGCCAGCACCGTAGGTGTGAGGGAGGGCTATGGCTACACCTTC. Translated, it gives CASTVGVREGYGYTF.

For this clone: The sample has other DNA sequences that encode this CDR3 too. The CDR3 DNA sequence: TGTGCCAGCAGCCAAGGAGCGGAGACCCAGTACTTC. It translates to CASSQGAETQYF. The chain joins TRBV3-1 (or the pseudogene TRBV3-2) to TRBJ2-5; no clear D gene. There are 12 residues in the CDR3. The V end was cut by 1 base, the J end by 5 bases, with 5 bases between. Germline CDR1 and CDR2: LGHDT and YNNKEL (reference sequence).

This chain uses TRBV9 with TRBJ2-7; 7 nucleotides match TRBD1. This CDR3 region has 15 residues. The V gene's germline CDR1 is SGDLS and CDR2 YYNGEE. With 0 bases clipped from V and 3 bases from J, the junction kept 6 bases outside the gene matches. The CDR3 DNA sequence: TGTGCCAGCAGCGTAGGGGAACAGGGGTACTACGAGCAGTACTTC. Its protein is CASSVGEQGYYEQYF.